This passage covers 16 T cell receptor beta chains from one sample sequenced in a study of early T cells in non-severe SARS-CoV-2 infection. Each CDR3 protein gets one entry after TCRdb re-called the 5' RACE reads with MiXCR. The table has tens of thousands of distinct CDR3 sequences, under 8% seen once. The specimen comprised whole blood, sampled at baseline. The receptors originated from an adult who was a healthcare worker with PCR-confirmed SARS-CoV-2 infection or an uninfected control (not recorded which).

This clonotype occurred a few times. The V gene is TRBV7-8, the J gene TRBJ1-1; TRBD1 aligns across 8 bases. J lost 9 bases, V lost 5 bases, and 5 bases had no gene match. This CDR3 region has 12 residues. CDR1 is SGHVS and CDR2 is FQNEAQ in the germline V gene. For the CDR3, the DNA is TGTGCCAGCAGCCCGAGGACAGGGAAAGCTTTCTTT. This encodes CASSPRTGKAFF.

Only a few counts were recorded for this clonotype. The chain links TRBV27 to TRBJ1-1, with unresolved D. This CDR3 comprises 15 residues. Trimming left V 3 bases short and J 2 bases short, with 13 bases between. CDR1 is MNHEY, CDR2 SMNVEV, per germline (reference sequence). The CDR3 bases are TGTGCCAGCAGTTTTGGGTTTGCGTCTAACACTGAAGCTTTCTTT. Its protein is CASSFGFASNTEAFF.

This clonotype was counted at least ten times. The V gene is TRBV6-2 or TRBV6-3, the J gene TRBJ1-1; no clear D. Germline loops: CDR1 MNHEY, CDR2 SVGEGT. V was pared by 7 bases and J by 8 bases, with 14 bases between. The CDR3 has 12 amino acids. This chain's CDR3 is CASTERDSEAFF. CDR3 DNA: TGTGCCAGCACTGAGAGAGATTCGGAAGCTTTCTTT.

CDR3 nucleotides: TGCAGCGCTTTAGCGGAAGTCGGCACAGATACGCAGTATTTT. It codes for CSALAEVGTDTQYF. This chain uses TRBV29-1 with TRBJ2-3, with D tentatively TRBD2 (6 bases). The ends were cut back, 7 bases at V and 1 base at J, with 15 bases in the middle. The CDR3 length is 14 residues. Per the germline V gene, CDR1 is SQVTM and CDR2 is ANQGSEA.

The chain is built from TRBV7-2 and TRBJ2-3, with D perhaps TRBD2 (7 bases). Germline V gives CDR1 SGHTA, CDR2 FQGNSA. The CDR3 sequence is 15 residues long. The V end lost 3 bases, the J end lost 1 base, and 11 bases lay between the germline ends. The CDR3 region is CASSLGGLGTDTQYF. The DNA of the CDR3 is TGTGCCAGCAGCTTGGGGGGGCTCGGCACAGATACGCAGTATTTT.

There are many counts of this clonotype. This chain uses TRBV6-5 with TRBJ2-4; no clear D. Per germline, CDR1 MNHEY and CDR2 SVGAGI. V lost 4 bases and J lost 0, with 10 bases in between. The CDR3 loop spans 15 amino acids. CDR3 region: CASSLGYSAKNIQYF. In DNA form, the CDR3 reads TGTGCCAGCAGTTTGGGATACTCAGCCAAAAACATTCAGTACTTC.

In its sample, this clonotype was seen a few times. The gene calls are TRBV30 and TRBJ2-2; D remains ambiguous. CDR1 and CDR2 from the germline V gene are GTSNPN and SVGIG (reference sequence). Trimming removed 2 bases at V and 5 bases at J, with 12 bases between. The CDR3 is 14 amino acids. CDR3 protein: CAWSPDLSTGELFF. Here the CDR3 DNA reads TGTGCCTGGAGTCCGGACCTTTCGACCGGGGAGCTGTTTTTT. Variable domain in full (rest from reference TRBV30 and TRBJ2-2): SQTIHQWPATLVQPVGSPLSLECTVEGTSNPNLYWYRQAAGRGLQLLFYSVGIGQISSEVPQNLSASRPQDRQFILSSKKLLLSDSGFYLCAWSPDLSTGELFFGEGSRLTVL.

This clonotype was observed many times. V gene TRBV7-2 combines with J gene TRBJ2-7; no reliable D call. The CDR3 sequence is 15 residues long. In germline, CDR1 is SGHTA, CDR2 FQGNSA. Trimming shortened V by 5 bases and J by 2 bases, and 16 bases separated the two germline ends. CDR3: CASSPHMGSTYEQYF. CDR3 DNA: TGTGCCAGCAGCCCCCATATGGGTAGTACCTACGAGCAGTACTTC.

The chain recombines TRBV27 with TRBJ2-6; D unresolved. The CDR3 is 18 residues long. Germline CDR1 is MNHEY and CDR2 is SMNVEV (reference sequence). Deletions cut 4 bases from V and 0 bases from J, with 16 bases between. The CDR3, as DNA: TGTGCCAGCAGTTCCAAAACCCTAGACATCTCTGGGGCCAACGTCCTGACTTTC. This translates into CASSSKTLDISGANVLTF. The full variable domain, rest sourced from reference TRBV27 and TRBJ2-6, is EAQVTQNPRYLITVTGKKLTVTCSQNMNHEYMSWYRQDPGLGLRQIYYSMNVEVTDKGDVPEGYKVSRKEKRNFPLILESPSPNQTSLYFCASSSKTLDISGANVLTFGAGSRLTVL.

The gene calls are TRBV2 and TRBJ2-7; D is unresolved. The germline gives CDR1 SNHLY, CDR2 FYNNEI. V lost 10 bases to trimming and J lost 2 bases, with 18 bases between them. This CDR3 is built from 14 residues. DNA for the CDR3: TGTGCCACCAAGACTGTACCGTTAACCTACGAGCAGTACTTC. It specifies CATKTVPLTYEQYF.

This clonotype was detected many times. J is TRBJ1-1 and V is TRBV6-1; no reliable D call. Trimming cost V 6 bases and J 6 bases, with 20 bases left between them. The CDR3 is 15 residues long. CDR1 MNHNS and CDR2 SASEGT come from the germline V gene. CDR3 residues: CASSKERLKDPEAFF. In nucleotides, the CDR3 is TGTGCCAGCAGCAAAGAGAGACTCAAGGACCCTGAAGCTTTCTTT.

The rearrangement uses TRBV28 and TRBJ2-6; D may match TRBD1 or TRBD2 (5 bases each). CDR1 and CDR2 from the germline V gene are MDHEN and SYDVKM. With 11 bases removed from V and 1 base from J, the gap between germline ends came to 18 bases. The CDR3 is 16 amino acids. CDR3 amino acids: CAALQRGVSGANVLTF. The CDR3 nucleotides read TGTGCCGCACTACAGAGAGGGGTTTCTGGGGCCAACGTCCTGACTTTC.

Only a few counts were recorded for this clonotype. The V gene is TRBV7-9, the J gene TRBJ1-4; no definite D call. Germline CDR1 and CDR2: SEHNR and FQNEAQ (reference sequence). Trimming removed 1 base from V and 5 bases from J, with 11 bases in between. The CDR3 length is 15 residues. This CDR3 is CASSLGRAANEKLFF. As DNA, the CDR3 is TGTGCCAGCAGCTTAGGGCGGGCCGCGAATGAAAAACTGTTTTTT.

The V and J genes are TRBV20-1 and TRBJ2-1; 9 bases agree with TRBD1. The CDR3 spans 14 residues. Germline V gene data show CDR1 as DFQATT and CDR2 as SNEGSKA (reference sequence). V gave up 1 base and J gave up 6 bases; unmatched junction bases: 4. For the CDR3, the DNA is TGCAGTGCTAGAGTTGGACAGGGGAGCAATGAGCAGTTCTTC. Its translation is CSARVGQGSNEQFF.

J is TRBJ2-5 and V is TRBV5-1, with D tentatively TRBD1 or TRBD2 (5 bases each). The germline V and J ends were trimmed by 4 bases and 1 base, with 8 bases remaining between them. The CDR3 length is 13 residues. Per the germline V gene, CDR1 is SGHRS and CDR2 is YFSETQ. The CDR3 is CASSRGVQETQYF. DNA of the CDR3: TGCGCCAGCAGCCGGGGCGTCCAAGAGACCCAGTACTTC.

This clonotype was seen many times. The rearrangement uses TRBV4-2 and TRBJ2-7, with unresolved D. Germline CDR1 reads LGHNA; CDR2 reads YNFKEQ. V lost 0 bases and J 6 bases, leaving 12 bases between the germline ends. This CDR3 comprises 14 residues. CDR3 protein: CASSQDLSVAEQYF. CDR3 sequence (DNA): TGTGCCAGCAGCCAAGATTTGAGTGTCGCCGAGCAGTACTTC.